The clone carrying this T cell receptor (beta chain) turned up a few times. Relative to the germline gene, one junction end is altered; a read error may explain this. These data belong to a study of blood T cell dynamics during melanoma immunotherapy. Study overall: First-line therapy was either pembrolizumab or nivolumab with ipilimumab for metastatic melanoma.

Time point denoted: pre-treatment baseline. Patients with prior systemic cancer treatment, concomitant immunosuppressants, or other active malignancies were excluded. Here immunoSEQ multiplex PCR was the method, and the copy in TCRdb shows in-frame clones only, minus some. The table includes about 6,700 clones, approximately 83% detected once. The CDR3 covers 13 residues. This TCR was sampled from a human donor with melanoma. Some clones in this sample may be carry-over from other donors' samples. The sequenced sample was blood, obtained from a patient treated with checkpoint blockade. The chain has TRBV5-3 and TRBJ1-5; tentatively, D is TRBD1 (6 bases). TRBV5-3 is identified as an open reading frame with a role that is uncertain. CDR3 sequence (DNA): TGTGCCAGCAGCTTGGCAGGGGATCAGCCCCAGCATTTT. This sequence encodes CASSLAGDQPQHF.